This TCR beta chain was identified in a study of T cell responses to AZD1222 COVID-19 vaccine. Findings and caveats of the study: None of the repertoires were sampled until the peak T cell response had passed.

Here immunoSEQ multiplex PCR was the method, and the copy in TCRdb shows in-frame clones only, minus some. This table has 75,000 or so clones, around 90% appearing once. The CDR3 runs to 14 residues. With V trimmed by 4 bases and J by 5 bases, 5 bases remained unmatched. The germline V gene has CDR1 MNHEY and CDR2 SMNVEV (reference sequence). As concerns this clone: Its specificity is unknown.

Sequences were derived from peripheral blood, sampled 28 days after the second AZD1222 dose. This sequence joins TRBV27 and TRBJ1-5, with 7 bases matching TRBD1. The TCR comes from an adult who received the AZD1222 COVID-19 vaccine. CDR3 nucleotide sequence: TGTGCCAGCAGTTCCGGCAGGGGGGATCAGCCCCAGCATTTT. Its protein product is CASSSGRGDQPQHF.